This T cell receptor (beta chain) was retrieved from a study of T cells in Graves' hyperthyroidism and ophthalmopathy (dated by TCRdb to 2018 to 2020). About the investigation overall: Peripheral blood was collected at initial diagnosis, before any treatment. TCR V-J signatures able to tell the groups apart were searched for in a discovery cohort of around 95 patients, of whom roughly 42 had Graves' ophthalmopathy and under 65 had stable Graves' hyperthyroidism. Prospective prediction of ophthalmopathy was tested in an independent validation cohort of 18 to 20 hyperthyroidism patients and approximately 17 patients who later progressed to ophthalmopathy. For training and testing, the 100 or so patients in the discovery cohort were randomly divided in a 7:3 ratio. Thyroid tissue and blood T-cell repertoires from more than five Graves' hyperthyroidism patients were also compared in the study. After blood sampling, hyperthyroidism patients were treated with methimazole at a starting dose of 30 mg daily, and ophthalmopathy patients were treated with high-dose intravenous methylprednisolone. The paper reports TCR Vbeta CDR3 sequencing of approximately 140 peripheral blood samples: around 41 ophthalmopathy, fewer than 80 hyperthyroidism and around 17 progressor patients.

At least ten counts were recorded for this clonotype. What antigen it recognizes has not been identified. No base-level quality is on record; no much larger clone is a single base apart. The germline ends are 21 bases apart after V is trimmed by 3 bases and J by 8 bases. From cysteine to phenylalanine, the CDR3 is 16 amino acids long. CDR3 DNA is the only sequence kept; it has 48 bases, read in frame from the first base. CDR1 and CDR2 were assigned from the germline V gene as KGHDR and SFDVKD. Overall study outcomes, separate from this receptor: In validation, the model predicted progression to ophthalmopathy with 60% to 71% sensitivity and roughly 75% specificity, a median of about six months before onset. Most expanded thyroid clonotypes (frequency above 0.001) were also detected in blood, suggesting blood repertoires may reflect thyroid immune responses. Sample size was not statistically predetermined, and blinding of investigators to group allocation was not performed. A 13 V-J signature model separated ophthalmopathy from stable hyperthyroidism, with about 90% sensitivity and about 81% specificity in cross-validation and 80%/75% in testing.

The TCR beta CDR3 regions were amplified from RNA transcripts. For the first round of RT-PCR on the TCR CDR3, the HTBI primer set was used together with the Qiagen OneStep RT-PCR kit. A second multiplex PCR round built the libraries, followed by size selection and purification. Libraries were sequenced paired-end with 100 bp reads on an Illumina HiSeq2000. The authors' analysis ran thus. Raw data were processed with SOAPnuke, discarding reads with adapters, uncalled bases, mean Phred below 15, or no exact constant-primer or identifier match. COPE v1.2.5 was used to merge high-quality paired reads, and clonotypes were defined as unique nucleotide sequences. MiTCR v1.1 was used to align the clonotypes against IMGT TRBV, TRBD and TRBJ reference segments. The analysis was restricted to V-J combinations with a frequency above 0.0001, which together covered just over 98% of the repertoires. A TCS score was defined as the ratio of F50 (clonal expansion) to E x V (chaos), with BLOSUM62-based TCRdist applied between CDR3 peptides within each V-J. Welch's t-statistics and random forest reduced just over 500 V-J features to about 13, which were used in a naive Bayes classifier (R e1071). TCRdb reprocessed the public reads (quality trimming at Q25 with fastp, clone calling with MiXCR) and kept in-frame beta chains. Under each unique CDR3 protein, matching rows form one entry showing the most common genes and DNA. The V and J calls and clone size are TCRdb's, not the authors'. The sample table contains under 250,000 distinct CDR3 sequences; only one count was recorded for around 24% of them. The ten largest clones add up to 30% to 40% of the sample.

Moderately to severely active disease, a Clinical Activity Score of at least 3, a NOSPECS grade of at least 4, and a duration under 3 months were present in ophthalmopathy patients. The study excluded patients with uncontrolled infections, other autoimmune diseases, pregnancy or lactation. Diagnoses were based on clinical symptoms, serum thyroxine and TRAb, thyroid ultrasound and orbital computed tomography. Ficoll-Paque density gradient centrifugation was used to isolate PBMCs from around 10 ml of fresh peripheral blood. Total RNA was extracted using Trizol reagent, and RNA quality was assessed on an Agilent 2100 Bioanalyzer.

The sample taken for sequencing was blood. This TCR derives from a woman in her thirties or forties with Graves' ophthalmopathy. The rearrangement joined TRBV24-1 to TRBJ1-2; the D region possibly corresponds to TRBD1 (6 bases align). This receptor carries the CDR3 CATSDAAGTPIRGYTF. In nucleotides, the sequence is TGTGCCACCAGTGATGCAGCCGGGACACCGATTCGAGGCTACACCTTC.